This TCR beta chain originates from a study of T cells in Graves' hyperthyroidism and ophthalmopathy. This clonotype was seen many times. As yet, its antigen is unknown. Researchers barred patients who had uncontrolled infection, other autoimmune disease, pregnancy or lactation. Study findings and constraints: A model built on 13 V-J features separated ophthalmopathy from stable hyperthyroidism.

TCR beta CDR3 sequences were amplified from RNA transcripts. The HTBI set primed first-round TCR CDR3 RT-PCR. MiXCR, applied by TCRdb to the multiplex PCR reads, yields one record per CDR3 protein. The repertoire holds over 700,000 distinct CDR3 sequences, with 38% as singletons. The germline V gene has CDR1 LNHNV and CDR2 YYDKDF (reference sequence). V was clipped by 1 base and J by 6 bases, with 12 bases between them. CDR3 length: 14 residues. This TCR came from a man younger than 35 with Graves' hyperthyroidism. J is TRBJ1-2 and V is TRBV15; no clear D. Sequences were obtained from blood. The CDR3 DNA sequence: TGTGCCACCAGCAGAGGGTTGGGAAGGAATGGCTACACCTTC. Amino acid sequence: CATSRGLGRNGYTF.